The 3 T cell receptor beta chains below were found in one sample sequenced in a study of neoadjuvant nivolumab and ipilimumab in lung cancer. Data came from immunoSEQ multiplex PCR; TCRdb stores just in-frame clones and leaves some out. The sample holds 6,000 to 9,000 clones, around 83% seen once. The input for sequencing was tumor tissue, taken after neoadjuvant nivolumab, alone or with ipilimumab, at or shortly before surgery. Receptors were obtained from an adult with non-small cell lung cancer.

The chain carries TRBV4-3 and TRBJ1-2; TRBD1 might be the D (6 bases). Trimming stripped 3 bases from V and 3 bases from J, with 11 bases between. The CDR3 is 14 amino acids. From germline, CDR1 is LGHNA and CDR2 YSLEER. CDR3 in DNA: TGCGCCAGCAGCCATGACAGGTCTTACTATGGCTACACCTTC. Amino acids: CASSHDRSYYGYTF.

The V call is TRBV11-2, the J call TRBJ1-1; no clear D gene. V lost 2 bases and J lost 11, with 18 bases in between. The CDR3 covers 14 residues. Germline-derived CDR1 and CDR2 are SGHAT and FQNNGV. The CDR3 loop is CASSLQTTGLGAFF. The CDR3 nucleotides are TGTGCCAGCAGCTTACAAACCACCGGGCTGGGGGCTTTCTTT.

This chain joins TRBV6-1 and TRBJ2-7; D is undetermined. Trimming removed 6 bases from V and 0 bases from J, with 6 bases in between. Germline V gene sequence: CDR1 MNHNS, CDR2 SASEGT. CDR3 length: 12 amino acids. The CDR3 coding sequence is TGTGCCAGCAGGAGGACCTCCTACGAGCAGTACTTC. Amino acid sequence: CASRRTSYEQYF.